Each of the 5 T cell receptor beta chains below was sequenced from the same sample in a study of cytomegalovirus exposure and HLA in healthy donors (dated by TCRdb to about 2017). Library construction relied on the immunoSEQ multiplex PCR assay. TCRdb's version of the immuneACCESS table is confined to in-frame rearrangements and falls short of the full clone set. An unresolved V gene accounts for under half of the shortfall where checked; the remainder is of unknown origin. Recorded for this sample are about 220,000 clones; 88% of them occurred a single time. Of the sample, about 2.9% falls within the top ten clones. Input material: PBMCs. Source of these receptors: a woman between 18 and 30 years old in good health and CMV-seronegative.

V is TRBV28 and J is TRBJ1-2, with 11 bases matching TRBD1. J gave up 8 bases and V 0 bases, and 8 bases lay outside the gene matches. CDR1 and CDR2 (germline): MDHEN, SYDVKM. The CDR3 covers 16 residues. The CDR3, as DNA: TGTGCCAGCAGTTTATGGGTACTGGGACAGGGGGGCGGCTACACCTTC. Translating gives CASSLWVLGQGGGYTF.

The rearrangement joins TRBV29-1 to TRBJ1-1; no clear D. The V end lost 2 bases, the J end lost 6 bases, and 13 bases lay between the germline ends. CDR3 size: 13 residues. Germline V CDR1 and CDR2: SQVTM, ANQGSEA. The CDR3 coding sequence is TGCAGCGTTGAACCCAGGTCGTTCCCTGAAGCTTTCTTT. Encoded protein: CSVEPRSFPEAFF. The full variable domain, with the rest looked up from reference TRBV29-1 and TRBJ1-1, is SAVISQKPSRDICQRGTSLTIQCQVDSQVTMMFWYRQQPGQSLTLIATANQGSEATYESGFVIDKFPISRPNLTFSTLTVSNMSPEDSSIYLCSVEPRSFPEAFFGQGTRLTVV.

The chain has TRBV6-7 and TRBJ2-7; 7 bases agree with TRBD1. TRBV6-7 is an ORF, and what it does is uncertain. CDR3 length equals 14 residues. With 9 bases clipped from V and 7 bases from J, the junction kept 15 bases outside the gene matches. As DNA, the CDR3 is TGTGCCAGGAGCAGCTTTGACAGGGCGGAAGAGCAGTACTTC. Translating it yields CARSSFDRAEEQYF.

The chain couples TRBV27 to TRBJ1-2; D is uncertain. Germline-derived CDR1 and CDR2 are MNHEY and SMNVEV (reference sequence). Between the trimmed V and J ends, which lost 8 bases and 4 bases, there was a span of 17 bases. The CDR3 has 14 residues. This CDR3 reads CASRARVLSYGYTF. The CDR3 coding sequence is TGTGCCAGCCGCGCCCGGGTTCTCTCCTATGGCTACACCTTC.

CDR3 loop: CASSVARRDSKTYEQYF. The CDR3 bases are TGTGCCAGCAGTGTTGCCAGGAGGGACTCCAAGACCTACGAGCAGTACTTC. V and J are TRBV2 and TRBJ2-7; a possible D gene is TRBD2 (6 bases). The germline CDR1 and CDR2 sequences are SNHLY and FYNNEI. CDR3 length: 17 amino acids. Deletions cut 4 bases from V and 2 bases from J, with 21 bases between.